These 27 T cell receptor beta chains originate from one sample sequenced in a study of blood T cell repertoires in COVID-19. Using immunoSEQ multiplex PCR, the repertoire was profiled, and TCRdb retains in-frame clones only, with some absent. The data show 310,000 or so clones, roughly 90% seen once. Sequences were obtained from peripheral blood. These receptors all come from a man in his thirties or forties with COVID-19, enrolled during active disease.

The CDR3 sequence is CASKRAGGLYNEQFF. The CDR3 region has the DNA TGTGCCAGCAAGCGGGCAGGGGGCCTATACAATGAGCAGTTCTTC. The rearrangement links TRBV2 to TRBJ2-1, with TRBD1 identical over 8 bases. V was pared by 7 bases and J by 4 bases, with 9 bases of the junction left unmatched. Germline V gene lookup returns CDR1 SNHLY and CDR2 FYNNEI. The CDR3 consists of 15 residues. The variable domain in full, with the rest retrieved from reference TRBV2 and TRBJ2-1, is EPEVTQTPSHQVTQMGQEVILRCVPISNHLYFYWYRQILGQKVEFLVSFYNNEISEKSEIFDDQFSVERPDGSNFTLKIRSTKLEDSAMYFCASKRAGGLYNEQFFGPGTRLTVL.

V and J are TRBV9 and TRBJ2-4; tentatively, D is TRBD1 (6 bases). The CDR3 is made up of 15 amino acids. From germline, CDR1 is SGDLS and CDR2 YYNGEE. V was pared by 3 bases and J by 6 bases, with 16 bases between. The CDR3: CASSASRDMVNIQYF. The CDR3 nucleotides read TGTGCCAGCAGCGCGTCCCGGGACATGGTAAACATTCAGTACTTC.

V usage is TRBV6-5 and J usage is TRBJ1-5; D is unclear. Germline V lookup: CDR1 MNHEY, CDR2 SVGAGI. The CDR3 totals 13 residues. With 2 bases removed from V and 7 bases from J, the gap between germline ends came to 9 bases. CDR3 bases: TGTGCCAGCAGTTACGTTCGGGAACAGCCCCAGCATTTT. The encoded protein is CASSYVREQPQHF.

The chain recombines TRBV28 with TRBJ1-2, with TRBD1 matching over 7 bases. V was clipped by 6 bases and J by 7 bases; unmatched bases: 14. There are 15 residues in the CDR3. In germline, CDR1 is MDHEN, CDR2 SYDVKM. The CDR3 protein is CASRSRQGDGGGYTF. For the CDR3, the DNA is TGTGCCAGCAGATCTAGACAGGGTGACGGAGGTGGCTACACCTTC.

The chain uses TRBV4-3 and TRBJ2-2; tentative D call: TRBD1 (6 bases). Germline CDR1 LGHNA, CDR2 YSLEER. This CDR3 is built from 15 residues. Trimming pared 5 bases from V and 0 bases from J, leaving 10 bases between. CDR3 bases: TGCGCCAGCAGCTGGGACAAAGCGAACACCGGGGAGCTGTTTTTT. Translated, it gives CASSWDKANTGELFF.

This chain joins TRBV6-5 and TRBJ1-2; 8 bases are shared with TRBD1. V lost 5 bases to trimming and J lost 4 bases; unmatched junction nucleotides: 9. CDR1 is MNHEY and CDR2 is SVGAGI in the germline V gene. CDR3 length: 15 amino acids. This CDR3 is CASSLQSTGVYGYTF. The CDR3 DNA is TGTGCCAGCAGTCTCCAATCGACAGGGGTCTATGGCTACACCTTC.

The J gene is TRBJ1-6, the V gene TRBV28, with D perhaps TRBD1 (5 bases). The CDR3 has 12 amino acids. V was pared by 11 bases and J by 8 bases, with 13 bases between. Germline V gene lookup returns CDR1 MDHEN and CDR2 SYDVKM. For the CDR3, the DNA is TGTGCCGGGGGGGTGGGGGATTCACCCCTCCACTTT. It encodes CAGGVGDSPLHF.

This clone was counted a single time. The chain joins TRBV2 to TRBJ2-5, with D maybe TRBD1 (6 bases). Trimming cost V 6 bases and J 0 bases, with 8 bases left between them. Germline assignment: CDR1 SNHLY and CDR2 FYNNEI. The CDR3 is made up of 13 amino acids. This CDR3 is CASSRDNQETQYF. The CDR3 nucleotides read TGTGCCAGCAGCCGGGACAACCAAGAGACCCAGTACTTC. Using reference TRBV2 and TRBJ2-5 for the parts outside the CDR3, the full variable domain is EPEVTQTPSHQVTQMGQEVILRCVPISNHLYFYWYRQILGQKVEFLVSFYNNEISEKSEIFDDQFSVERPDGSNFTLKIRSTKLEDSAMYFCASSRDNQETQYFGPGTRLLVL.

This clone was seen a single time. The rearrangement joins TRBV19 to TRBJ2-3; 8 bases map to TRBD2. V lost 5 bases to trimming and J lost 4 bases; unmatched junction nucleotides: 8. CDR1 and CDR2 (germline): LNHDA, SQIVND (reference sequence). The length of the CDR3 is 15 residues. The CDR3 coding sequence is TGTGCCAGTAGTCCGGGGCGGGGGGTGGCAGATACGCAGTATTTT. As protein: CASSPGRGVADTQYF.

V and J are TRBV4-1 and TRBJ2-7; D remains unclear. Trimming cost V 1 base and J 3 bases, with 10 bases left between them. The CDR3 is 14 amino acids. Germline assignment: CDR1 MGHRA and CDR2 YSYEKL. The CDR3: CASSQVGRFYEQYF. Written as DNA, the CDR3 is TGCGCCAGCAGCCAAGTGGGCAGGTTCTACGAGCAGTACTTC.

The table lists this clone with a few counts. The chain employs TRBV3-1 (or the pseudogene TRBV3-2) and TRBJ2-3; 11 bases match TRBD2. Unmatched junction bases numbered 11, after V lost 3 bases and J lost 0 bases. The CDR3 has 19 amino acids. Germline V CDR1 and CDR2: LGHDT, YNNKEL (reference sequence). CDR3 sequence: CASSHAGLAGGTSTDTQYF. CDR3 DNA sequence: TGTGCCAGCAGCCATGCTGGGCTAGCGGGAGGAACTAGCACAGATACGCAGTATTTT.

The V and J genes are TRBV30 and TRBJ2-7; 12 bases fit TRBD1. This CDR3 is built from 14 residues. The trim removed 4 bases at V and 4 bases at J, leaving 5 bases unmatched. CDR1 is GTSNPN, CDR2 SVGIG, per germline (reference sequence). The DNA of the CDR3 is TGTGCCTGGACCTTGGGACAGGGGGCGTACGAGCAGTACTTC. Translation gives CAWTLGQGAYEQYF.

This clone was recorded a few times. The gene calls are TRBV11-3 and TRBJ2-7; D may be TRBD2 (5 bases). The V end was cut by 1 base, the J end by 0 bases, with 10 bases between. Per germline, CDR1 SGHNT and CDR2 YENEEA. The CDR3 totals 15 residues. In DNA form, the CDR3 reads TGTGCCAGCAGCTTAGCCCCTGCGGGCTCCTACGAGCAGTACTTC. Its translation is CASSLAPAGSYEQYF.

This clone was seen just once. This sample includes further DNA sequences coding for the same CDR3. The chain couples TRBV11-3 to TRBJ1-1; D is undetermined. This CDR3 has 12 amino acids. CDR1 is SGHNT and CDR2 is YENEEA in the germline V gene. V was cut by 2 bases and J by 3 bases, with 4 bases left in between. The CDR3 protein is CASSLRDTEAFF. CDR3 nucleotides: TGTGCCAGCAGCTTACGTGACACTGAAGCTTTCTTT.

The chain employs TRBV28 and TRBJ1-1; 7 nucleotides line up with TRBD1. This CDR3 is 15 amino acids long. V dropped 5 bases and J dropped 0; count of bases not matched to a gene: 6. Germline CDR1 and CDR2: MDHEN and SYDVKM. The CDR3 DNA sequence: TGTGCCAGCAGTCCACTGGGACAGATGAACACTGAAGCTTTCTTT. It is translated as CASSPLGQMNTEAFF.

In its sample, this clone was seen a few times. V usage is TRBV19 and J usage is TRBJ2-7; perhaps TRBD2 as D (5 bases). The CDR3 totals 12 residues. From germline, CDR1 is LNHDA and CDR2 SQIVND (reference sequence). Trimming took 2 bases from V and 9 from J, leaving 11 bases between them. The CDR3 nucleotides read TGTGCCAGTAGTATACTTCTCGGGGTGCAGTACTTC. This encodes CASSILLGVQYF. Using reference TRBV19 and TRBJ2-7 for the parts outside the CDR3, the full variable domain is DGGITQSPKYLFRKEGQNVTLSCEQNLNHDAMYWYRQDPGQGLRLIYYSQIVNDFQKGDIAEGYSVSREKKESFPLTVTSAQKNPTAFYLCASSILLGVQYFGPGTRLTVT.

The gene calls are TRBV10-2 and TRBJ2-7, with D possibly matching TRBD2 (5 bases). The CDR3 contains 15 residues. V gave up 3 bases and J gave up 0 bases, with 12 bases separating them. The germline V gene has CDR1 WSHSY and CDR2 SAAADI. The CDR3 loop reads CASSERSGSSYEQYF. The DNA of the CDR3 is TGCGCCAGCAGTGAAAGAAGCGGAAGCTCCTACGAGCAGTACTTC.

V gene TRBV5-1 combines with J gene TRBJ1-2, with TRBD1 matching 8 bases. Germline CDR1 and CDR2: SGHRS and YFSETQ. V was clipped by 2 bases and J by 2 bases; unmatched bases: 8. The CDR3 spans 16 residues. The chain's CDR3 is CASSFVRDRTNYGYTF. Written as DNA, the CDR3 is TGCGCCAGCAGCTTCGTCCGGGACAGGACGAACTATGGCTACACCTTC.

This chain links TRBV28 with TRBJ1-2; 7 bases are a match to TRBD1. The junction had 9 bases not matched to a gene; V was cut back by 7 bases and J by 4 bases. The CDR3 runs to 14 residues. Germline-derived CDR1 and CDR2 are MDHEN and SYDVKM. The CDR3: CASNTPTGFYGYTF. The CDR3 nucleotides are TGTGCCAGCAACACACCGACAGGGTTCTATGGCTACACCTTC.

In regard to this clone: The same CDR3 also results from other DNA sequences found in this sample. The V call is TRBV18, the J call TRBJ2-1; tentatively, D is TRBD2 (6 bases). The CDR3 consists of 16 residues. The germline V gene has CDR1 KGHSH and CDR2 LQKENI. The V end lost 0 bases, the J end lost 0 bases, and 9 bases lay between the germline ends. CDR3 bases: TGTGCCAGCTCACCACCGGGACTTTCCTCCTACAATGAGCAGTTCTTC. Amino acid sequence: CASSPPGLSSYNEQFF.

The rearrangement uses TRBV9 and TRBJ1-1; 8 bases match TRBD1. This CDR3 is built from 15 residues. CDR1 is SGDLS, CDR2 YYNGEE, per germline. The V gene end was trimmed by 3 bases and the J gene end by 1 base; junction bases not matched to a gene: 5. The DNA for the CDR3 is TGTGCCAGCAGCGGATTTACAGGGGGGAACACTGAAGCTTTCTTT. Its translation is CASSGFTGGNTEAFF.

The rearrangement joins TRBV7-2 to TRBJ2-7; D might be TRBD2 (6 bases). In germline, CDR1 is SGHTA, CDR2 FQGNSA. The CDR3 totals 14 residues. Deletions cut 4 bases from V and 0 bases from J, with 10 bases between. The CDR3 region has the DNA TGTGCCAGCAGCTCTGAGCGGGTCTCCTACGAGCAGTACTTC. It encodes CASSSERVSYEQYF.

The CDR3 spells CASSPTALDTQYF. The CDR3 DNA is TGTGCCAGTAGTCCGACAGCCCTCGATACGCAGTATTTT. The rearrangement uses TRBV19 and TRBJ2-3, with TRBD1 as a possible D gene (5 bases). The V gene's germline CDR1 is LNHDA and CDR2 SQIVND (reference sequence). Trimming left V 5 bases short and J 6 bases short, with 12 bases between. There are 13 residues in the CDR3.

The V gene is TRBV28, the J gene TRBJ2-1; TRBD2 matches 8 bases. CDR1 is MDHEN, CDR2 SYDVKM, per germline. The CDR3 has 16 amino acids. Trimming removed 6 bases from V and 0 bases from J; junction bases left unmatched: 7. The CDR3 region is CASSRPRGVSYNEQFF. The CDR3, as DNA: TGTGCCAGCAGCCGCCCGCGGGGGGTCTCCTACAATGAGCAGTTCTTC.

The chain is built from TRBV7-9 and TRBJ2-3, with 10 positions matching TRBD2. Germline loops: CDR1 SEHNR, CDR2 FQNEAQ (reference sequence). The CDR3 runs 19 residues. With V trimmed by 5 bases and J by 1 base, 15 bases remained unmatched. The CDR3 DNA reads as TGTGCCAGCAGCCATCCGGTCCCAGTAGGGACTAGCGGCACAGATACGCAGTATTTT. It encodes CASSHPVPVGTSGTDTQYF.

The CDR3 DNA follows: TGTGCCAGCAGCTCCGGGACTGAAGCTTTCTTT. This translates into CASSSGTEAFF. This sequence joins TRBV7-2 and TRBJ1-1; D ambiguous. Germline V CDR1 and CDR2: SGHTA, FQGNSA. CDR3 length: 11 residues. Between the trimmed V and J ends, which lost 4 bases and 5 bases, there was a span of 5 bases.

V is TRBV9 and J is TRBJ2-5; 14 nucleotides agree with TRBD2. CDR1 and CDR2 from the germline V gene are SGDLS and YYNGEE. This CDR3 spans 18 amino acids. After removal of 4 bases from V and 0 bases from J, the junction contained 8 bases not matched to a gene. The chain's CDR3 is CASSKRTSGGSYQETQYF. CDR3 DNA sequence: TGTGCCAGCAGCAAAAGGACTAGCGGGGGGTCCTACCAAGAGACCCAGTACTTC.